This T cell receptor (beta chain) comes out of a study of cytomegalovirus exposure and HLA in healthy donors. Across the whole study: Samples from HLA-typed donors yielded about 86 million unique TCRs in an early data release.

Study-level results: Most subjects' HLA-A and HLA-B alleles were reportedly predicted from TCR beta sequences. The authors later found TCR association rates varying by HLA locus, with DRB1 most and HLA-C fewest.

Germline trimming cut 0 bases from V and 6 bases from J; bases unmatched to any gene: 5. This CDR3 contains 15 residues. Germline lookup yields CDR1 SGDLS and CDR2 YYNGEE. A word on this clone: The antigen is not known.

Use of 60 Vbeta and 13 Jbeta primers characterized the PCR. Assay: immunoSEQ multiplex PCR; the TCRdb copy retains only in-frame clones and omits some. This sample has under 150,000 clones, with about four fifths found just once. The receptor's source is a man younger than 30 in good health and CMV-seronegative. The chain links TRBV9 to TRBJ2-1; 8 positions agree with TRBD2. Sequenced: PBMCs. CDR3 nucleotides: TGTGCCAGCAGCGTAGTAACGGGAGGGTTCAATGAGCAGTTCTTC. Encoded protein: CASSVVTGGFNEQFF. The entire variable domain, with the rest obtained from reference TRBV9 and TRBJ2-1, is as follows: DSGVTQTPKHLITATGQRVTLRCSPRSGDLSVYWYQQSLDQGLQFLIQYYNGEERAKGNILERFSAQQFPDLHSELNLSSLELGDSALYFCASSVVTGGFNEQFFGPGTRLTVL.